These 22 T cell receptor beta chains were sequenced from one sample in a study of T cell responses to AZD1222 COVID-19 vaccine. Libraries were prepared by immunoSEQ multiplex PCR; TCRdb keeps only in-frame clonotypes and omits some of them. The top ten clones hold around 1.7% of a sample with around 95,000 clones, about nine tenths of them seen once. Sequenced material: peripheral blood, taken on day 0 of AZD1222 vaccination. These receptors all come from an adult in good health.

The V call is TRBV27, the J call TRBJ1-3; D not resolved. CDR1 is MNHEY and CDR2 is SMNVEV in the germline V gene (reference sequence). The ends were cut back, 0 bases at V and 0 bases at J, with 6 bases in the middle. The CDR3 consists of 15 residues. The DNA for the CDR3 is TGTGCCAGCAGTTTATCGGCCAGCTCTGGAAACACCATATATTTT. Residues: CASSLSASSGNTIYF.

V gene TRBV27 combines with J gene TRBJ1-6; unclear D gene. The CDR3 extends over 13 amino acids. Between the trimmed V and J ends, which lost 8 bases and 6 bases, there was a span of 11 bases. The germline gives CDR1 MNHEY, CDR2 SMNVEV (reference sequence). The CDR3 DNA is TGTGCCAGCGGGCGTATTGGTAATTCACCCCTCCACTTT. It specifies CASGRIGNSPLHF.

The chain recombines TRBV24-1 with TRBJ2-1, with a possible D match to TRBD2 (6 bases). V gave up 3 bases and J gave up 9 bases, with 17 bases separating them. From germline, CDR1 is KGHDR and CDR2 SFDVKD. CDR3 length: 15 amino acids. This CDR3 is CATSDQTRPELEQFF. For the CDR3, the DNA is TGTGCCACCAGTGATCAGACTAGACCTGAGCTTGAGCAGTTCTTC.

The chain uses TRBV7-6 and TRBJ1-1; TRBD1 agrees at 9 bases. CDR3 length: 15 residues. The germline V gene has CDR1 SGHVS and CDR2 FNYEAQ. With V trimmed by 1 base and J by 1 base, 1 base remained unmatched. In DNA, the CDR3 is TGTGCCAGCAGCTTAGGGGGACAGGGGAACACTGAAGCTTTCTTT. Amino acid sequence: CASSLGGQGNTEAFF.

The chain carries TRBV7-2 and TRBJ2-7, with 8 bases identical to TRBD1. The CDR3 has 14 amino acids. Losses at the gene ends were 3 bases for V and 5 bases for J; bases not matched to a gene: 6. Germline CDR1 reads SGHTA; CDR2 reads FQGNSA. CDR3 nucleotide sequence: TGTGCCAGCAGCTTTCGGGACAGGTTTGACGAGCAGTACTTC. This gives the protein CASSFRDRFDEQYF.

This chain joins TRBV30 and TRBJ2-7; 7 bases align to TRBD1. The CDR3 totals 14 residues. Germline V lookup: CDR1 GTSNPN, CDR2 SVGIG (reference sequence). The junction had 2 bases not matched to a gene; V was cut back by 0 bases and J by 0 bases. The chain's CDR3 is CAWSVQGSSYEQYF. CDR3 DNA sequence: TGTGCCTGGAGTGTACAGGGGAGCTCCTACGAGCAGTACTTC.

In regard to this clone: A read error may account for a junction end that differs from germline. The rearrangement joins TRBV6-5 to TRBJ2-7, with D unresolved. CDR1 is MNHEY, CDR2 SVGAGI, per germline. This CDR3 comprises 15 residues. The DNA of the CDR3 is TGTGCCAGCAGTAACTCGGTGGGCCTAAAGCACGAGCAGTACTTC. This sequence encodes CASSNSVGLKHEQYF.

The chain joins TRBV3-1 (or the pseudogene TRBV3-2) to TRBJ1-5; no clear D gene. This CDR3 comprises 15 residues. V was cut by 0 bases and J by 0 bases, with 6 bases left in between. Germline CDR1 LGHDT, CDR2 YNNKEL (reference sequence). CDR3 bases: TGTGCCAGCAGCCAAGAGAGAAATAGCAATCAGCCCCAGCATTTT. This codes for CASSQERNSNQPQHF.

V is TRBV4-2 and J is TRBJ1-1, with 11 bases matching TRBD1. Germline V gene sequence: CDR1 LGHNA, CDR2 YNFKEQ. The ends lost 0 bases at V and 1 base at J; junction bases unmatched: 10. The CDR3 runs to 19 residues. CDR3 region: CASSQDILGDRGWNTEAFF. The DNA of the CDR3 is TGTGCCAGCAGCCAAGATATATTAGGGGACAGGGGGTGGAACACTGAAGCTTTCTTT.

CDR3 sequence (DNA): TGTGCCAGTAGTGCGTCGGGAGTAGGCTACGAGCAGTACTTC. This encodes CASSASGVGYEQYF. V is TRBV19 and J is TRBJ2-7; D might be TRBD2 (6 bases). The V gene lost 5 bases and the J gene lost 3 bases, with 14 bases spanning the gap. CDR3 length: 14 residues. CDR1 and CDR2 (germline): LNHDA, SQIVND (reference sequence).

The rearrangement joins TRBV4-2 to TRBJ2-3, with D tentatively TRBD1 or TRBD2 (5 bases each). The V end lost 0 bases, the J end lost 4 bases, and 14 bases lay between the germline ends. The CDR3 has 16 amino acids. The germline gives CDR1 LGHNA, CDR2 YNFKEQ. The CDR3 sequence is CASSQEVLLGADTQYF. The CDR3, as DNA: TGTGCCAGCAGCCAAGAGGTATTACTAGGGGCAGATACGCAGTATTTT.

This clone was seen a few times. This chain links TRBV3-1 (or the pseudogene TRBV3-2) with TRBJ1-5; D is unresolved. This CDR3 contains 14 residues. Germline lookup yields CDR1 LGHDT and CDR2 YNNKEL (reference sequence). Trimming shortened V by 5 bases and J by 0 bases, and 8 bases separated the two germline ends. Here the CDR3 DNA reads TGTGCCAGCAGCTGGATGTATAGCAATCAGCCCCAGCATTTT. Protein sequence: CASSWMYSNQPQHF.

The V gene is TRBV11-2, the J gene TRBJ2-1, with 9 nucleotides matching TRBD1. Germline lookup yields CDR1 SGHAT and CDR2 FQNNGV. The CDR3 has 15 residues. With V trimmed by 4 bases and J by 2 bases, 3 bases remained unmatched. The CDR3 sequence: CASSSGQGTYNEQFF. The CDR3 DNA reads as TGTGCCAGCAGCTCGGGACAGGGTACCTACAATGAGCAGTTCTTC.

The chain combines TRBV28 with TRBJ2-3, with TRBD1 matching over 11 bases. After removal of 2 bases from V and 5 bases from J, the junction contained 3 bases not matched to a gene. This CDR3 comprises 15 residues. Per the germline V gene, CDR1 is MDHEN and CDR2 is SYDVKM. CDR3 amino acids: CASSLGQGARDTQYF. In DNA, the CDR3 is TGTGCCAGCAGTTTAGGACAGGGGGCAAGAGATACGCAGTATTTT.

The chain links TRBV28 to TRBJ1-4; D gene uncertain. The germline V gene has CDR1 MDHEN and CDR2 SYDVKM. This CDR3 has 14 amino acids. Trimming took off 4 bases at V and 4 bases at J, with 10 bases between the two ends. The CDR3: CASSSLVVNEKLFF. CDR3 coding DNA: TGTGCCAGCAGTTCCCTCGTCGTTAATGAAAAACTGTTTTTT. The entire variable domain, with the rest obtained from reference TRBV28 and TRBJ1-4, is as follows: DVKVTQSSRYLVKRTGEKVFLECVQDMDHENMFWYRQDPGLGLRLIYFSYDVKMKEKGDIPEGYSVSREKKERFSLILESASTNQTSMYLCASSSLVVNEKLFFGSGTQLSVL.

The genes are TRBV5-1 and TRBJ1-2; D unclear. Per germline, CDR1 SGHRS and CDR2 YFSETQ. Between the trimmed V and J ends, which lost 0 bases and 0 bases, there was a span of 12 bases. The length of the CDR3 is 16 residues. The CDR3 DNA reads as TGCGCCAGCAGCTTGGCCGAATCAGGCTCTAACTATGGCTACACCTTC. This translates into CASSLAESGSNYGYTF.

A single count supports this clone. J is TRBJ2-7 and V is TRBV6-5; unclear D gene. The CDR3 has 12 amino acids. Germline CDR1 and CDR2: MNHEY and SVGAGI. V was shortened by 0 bases and J by 5 bases, with 5 bases between the two germline ends. CDR3 bases: TGTGCCAGCAGTTACTCTCCGCACGAGCAGTACTTC. It encodes CASSYSPHEQYF.

The chain combines TRBV18 with TRBJ2-3; the match to TRBD1 covers 7 bases. V dropped 4 bases and J dropped 0; count of bases not matched to a gene: 10. This CDR3 spans 17 amino acids. Germline CDR1 is KGHSH and CDR2 is LQKENI. CDR3 protein: CASSRTSTGRSTDTQYF. CDR3 coding DNA: TGTGCCAGCTCACGAACGTCGACAGGGCGAAGCACAGATACGCAGTATTTT. The variable domain in full, completed from reference TRBV18 and TRBJ2-3, reads NAGVMQNPRHLVRRRGQEARLRCSPMKGHSHVYWYRQLPEEGLKFMVYLQKENIIDESGMPKERFSAEFPKEGPSILRIQQVVRGDSAAYFCASSRTSTGRSTDTQYFGPGTRLTVL.

The chain carries TRBV2 and TRBJ2-1, with D tentatively TRBD2 (5 bases). CDR1 and CDR2 (germline): SNHLY, FYNNEI. The CDR3 runs to 16 residues. Trimming stripped 1 base from V and 0 bases from J, with 10 bases between. The CDR3 bases are TGTGCCAGCAGTGAAGTCTTCACTAGCTCCTACAATGAGCAGTTCTTC. Protein sequence: CASSEVFTSSYNEQFF.

The chain links TRBV28 to TRBJ1-5; D possibly corresponds to TRBD1 (5 bases). The CDR3 consists of 14 residues. Trimming pared 5 bases from V and 6 bases from J, leaving 14 bases between. Germline V gene data show CDR1 as MDHEN and CDR2 as SYDVKM. The CDR3 region has the DNA TGTGCCAGCAGTATCAGGGTTGGGGGTCAGCCCCAGCATTTT. This sequence encodes CASSIRVGGQPQHF.

The chain links TRBV7-6 to TRBJ2-5; maybe TRBD2 (5 bases). CDR1 is SGHVS, CDR2 FNYEAQ, per germline. Trimming removed 5 bases at V and 5 bases at J, with 9 bases between. The CDR3 runs 12 residues. The CDR3 nucleotides are TGTGCCAGCAGCGACAAGCGGGAGACCCAGTACTTC. This gives the protein CASSDKRETQYF.

This clone was seen only once. The rearrangement links TRBV9 to TRBJ2-1, with a possible D match to TRBD2 (6 bases). V dropped 6 bases and J dropped 4 bases, with 11 bases sitting between them. Germline CDR1 SGDLS, CDR2 YYNGEE. CDR3 length equals 13 residues. CDR3 coding DNA: TGTGCCAGCAACGGGGGAAATTACAATGAGCAGTTCTTC. It translates to CASNGGNYNEQFF.